This T cell receptor beta chain emerged from a study of beta chain features in type 1 diabetes. Study-level information: Age and gender were similar between patients and healthy donors, as were cell yields. The number of sorted cells examined across all samples was around 98 million.

Expressed TCRB transcripts got sequenced, as all isolated RNA was reverse transcribed. Generated by immunoSEQ multiplex PCR, the TCRdb table keeps only in-frame clones and is missing some. The repertoire holds roughly 170,000 clones, with less than 15% as singletons. Germline CDR1 reads MDHEN; CDR2 reads SYDVKM. The CDR3 loop spans 16 amino acids. V dropped 5 bases and J dropped 4; count of bases not matched to a gene: 11. V is TRBV28 and J is TRBJ2-7, with 10 bases fitting TRBD2. Material: central memory CD4+ T cells from blood. The sequence derives from a woman aged 18-29 years in good health. The CDR3 sequence is CASSPPSSGSLYEQYF. DNA for the CDR3: TGTGCCAGCAGTCCCCCATCTAGCGGGAGTCTATACGAGCAGTACTTC.